The entry that follows covers one TCR beta chain sequence. Its antigen is not identified. The unexposed donors gave CD4+ T cells in about 2011-2018, prior to COVID-19. The cells were cultured for less than twelve days before CD4+ T cells were isolated. Approximately 1.9 million PBMCs per well were cultured with 7.5 to 10 IU/ml IL-2. This specimen comes from a study of CD4 T cells in relation to SARS-CoV-2 and coronaviruses. Study at large: Negative control cultures got HIV-1 Nef peptides or no peptide.

Measured with immunoSEQ multiplex PCR; TCRdb has only the in-frame clones, and not every one. The sample records under 20,000 clones, about 80% being singletons. V lost 4 bases and J 8 bases, leaving 13 bases between the germline ends. Germline CDR1 reads SGHKS; CDR2 reads YYEKEE (reference sequence). This CDR3 region has 13 residues. Sequenced material: CD4+ T cells from PBMCs, cultured in vitro. The chain is built from TRBV5-5 and TRBJ2-1; possibly TRBD2 for D (6 bases). The receptor was isolated from a human donor in good health. Here the CDR3 DNA reads TGTGCCAGCAGCCGGGACTCCGCAGATGAGCAGTTCTTC. Its translation is CASSRDSADEQFF. Full variable domain (remainder filled in from reference TRBV5-5 and TRBJ2-1): DAGVTQSPTHLIKTRGQQVTLRCSPISGHKSVSWYQQVLGQGPQFIFQYYEKEERGRGNFPDRFSARQFPNYSSELNVNALLLGDSALYLCASSRDSADEQFFGPGTRLTVL.